These 5 T cell receptor beta chains were sequenced from one sample in a study of blood T cell repertoires in COVID-19. Only in-frame clones appear in the TCRdb table, and some are missing; sequencing was by immunoSEQ multiplex PCR. The repertoire holds more than 150,000 clones, with 80% to 90% as singletons. Sequencing was done on a sample of PBMCs or T cells enriched from blood (not recorded which). These receptor sequences come from a woman between 50 and 59 years old who had recovered from COVID-19.

This chain links TRBV18 with TRBJ2-2; D gene unclear. Per the germline V gene, CDR1 is KGHSH and CDR2 is LQKENI. V lost 2 bases, J lost 2 bases, and 12 bases lay in between. CDR3 length equals 16 residues. The CDR3 protein is CASSPFGSLNTGELFF. As DNA, the CDR3 is TGTGCCAGCTCACCATTCGGTTCCCTCAACACCGGGGAGCTGTTTTTT.

The V and J genes are TRBV18 and TRBJ2-7, with TRBD2 identical over 8 bases. J gave up 2 bases and V 6 bases, and 3 bases lay outside the gene matches. CDR1 and CDR2 (germline): KGHSH, LQKENI. This CDR3 contains 13 residues. The CDR3 DNA is TGTGCCAGCTCTATTAGCGGGGCCTACGAGCAGTACTTC. Amino acid sequence: CASSISGAYEQYF.

The chain recombines TRBV18 with TRBJ2-1; D uncertain. Trimming stripped 4 bases from V and 6 bases from J, with 13 bases between. Germline CDR1 KGHSH, CDR2 LQKENI. The CDR3 is 14 amino acids. CDR3 region: CASSLLVSPNEQFF. The CDR3 DNA sequence: TGTGCCAGCTCACTTCTAGTCTCCCCCAATGAGCAGTTCTTC. The entire variable domain, with the rest obtained from reference TRBV18 and TRBJ2-1, is as follows: NAGVMQNPRHLVRRRGQEARLRCSPMKGHSHVYWYRQLPEEGLKFMVYLQKENIIDESGMPKERFSAEFPKEGPSILRIQQVVRGDSAAYFCASSLLVSPNEQFFGPGTRLTVL.

V usage is TRBV29-1 and J usage is TRBJ1-2, with D hard to call. Germline CDR1 reads SQVTM; CDR2 reads ANQGSEA. V lost 1 base and J lost 4, with 10 bases in between. This CDR3 has 13 amino acids. The CDR3 bases are TGCAGCGTTGAAGTTAAGAGTGCCTATGGCTACACCTTC. It specifies CSVEVKSAYGYTF.

V gene TRBV11-2 combines with J gene TRBJ2-2; 7 nucleotides match TRBD1. The junction had 3 bases not matched to a gene; V was cut back by 1 base and J by 1 base. Germline V lookup: CDR1 SGHAT, CDR2 FQNNGV. This CDR3 has 16 amino acids. DNA of the CDR3: TGTGCCAGCAGCTTAGGGGACAGATTGAACACCGGGGAGCTGTTTTTT. Translated: CASSLGDRLNTGELFF.